Below, 9 T cell receptor beta chains from the same sample are listed, as sequenced in a study of blood T cell repertoires in COVID-19. TCRdb's copy holds only in-frame clones and misses some; the assay was immunoSEQ multiplex PCR. The sample has about 43,000 clones, about 90% seen once. The sequenced sample was peripheral blood. These TCRs come from a human donor in a cohort sampled during active COVID-19.

The CDR3 protein is CASSILTWDRGYEQYF. CDR3 DNA sequence: TGTGCCAGTAGTATCCTTACTTGGGACAGGGGGTACGAGCAGTACTTC. The chain joins TRBV19 to TRBJ2-7, with TRBD1 matching over 11 bases. Germline trimming cut 3 bases from V and 4 bases from J; bases unmatched to any gene: 8. CDR1 is LNHDA and CDR2 is SQIVND in the germline V gene (reference sequence). This CDR3 comprises 16 residues.

CDR3 sequence: CASRRGDQNTEAFF. CDR3 bases: TGTGCCAGCAGACGGGGGGATCAGAACACTGAAGCTTTCTTT. The genes are TRBV27 and TRBJ1-1; weak D call: TRBD1 (5 bases). The CDR3 is 14 residues long. Trimming stripped 6 bases from V and 1 base from J, with 12 bases between. Germline V gives CDR1 MNHEY, CDR2 SMNVEV (reference sequence).

The genes are TRBV2 and TRBJ2-7; 9 nucleotides match TRBD1. Looked up from germline, CDR1 is SNHLY and CDR2 is FYNNEI. This CDR3 contains 15 residues. J gave up 4 bases and V 4 bases, and 8 bases lay outside the gene matches. In nucleotides, the CDR3 is TGTGCCAGCAGTGGGTTGGGACAGGGACTATACGAGCAGTACTTC. As protein: CASSGLGQGLYEQYF.

The genes are TRBV6-6 and TRBJ2-1; tentatively, D is TRBD2 (6 bases). Deletions cut 3 bases from V and 7 bases from J, with 16 bases between. From germline, CDR1 is MNHNY and CDR2 SVGAGI (reference sequence). CDR3 length: 15 residues. CDR3 region: CASSYTGGGNNEQFF. The CDR3 DNA is TGTGCCAGCAGTTATACCGGGGGAGGAAATAATGAGCAGTTCTTC.

The J gene is TRBJ1-5, the V gene TRBV2, with D uncertain. Germline V gene lookup returns CDR1 SNHLY and CDR2 FYNNEI. The CDR3 runs 15 residues. Trimming took 5 bases from V and 0 from J, leaving 11 bases between them. The CDR3 DNA is TGTGCCAGCAGTTTTCTGAGTTATAGCAATCAGCCCCAGCATTTT. This gives the protein CASSFLSYSNQPQHF.

V gene TRBV27 combines with J gene TRBJ2-4; 14 nucleotides align to TRBD2. From germline, CDR1 is MNHEY and CDR2 SMNVEV (reference sequence). Trimming removed 5 bases from V and 9 bases from J; junction bases left unmatched: 9. This CDR3 contains 16 residues. CDR3 amino acids: CASSPSGLAGVFIQYF. The CDR3 nucleotides are TGTGCCAGCAGTCCCTCGGGACTAGCGGGAGTATTCATTCAGTACTTC.

This chain joins TRBV28 and TRBJ2-7; 8 bases match TRBD1. The J segment lost 0 bases and the V segment lost 6 bases, leaving 7 bases of the junction unmatched. Germline V gene lookup returns CDR1 MDHEN and CDR2 SYDVKM. CDR3 length: 15 amino acids. Written as DNA, the CDR3 is TGTGCCAGCAGCACTACTGGACAGGGCTCCTACGAGCAGTACTTC. Protein sequence: CASSTTGQGSYEQYF. Full variable domain (remainder filled in from reference TRBV28 and TRBJ2-7): DVKVTQSSRYLVKRTGEKVFLECVQDMDHENMFWYRQDPGLGLRLIYFSYDVKMKEKGDIPEGYSVSREKKERFSLILESASTNQTSMYLCASSTTGQGSYEQYFGPGTRLTVT.

The J gene is TRBJ2-7, the V gene TRBV5-4; 10 nucleotides align to TRBD1. Germline loops: CDR1 SGHNT, CDR2 YYREEE (reference sequence). Losses at the gene ends were 1 base for V and 3 bases for J; bases not matched to a gene: 4. The CDR3 spans 15 residues. In nucleotides, the CDR3 is TGTGCCAGCAGCTTGTGGGACAGGGGTGTCTACGAGCAGTACTTC. Translating gives CASSLWDRGVYEQYF. The full variable domain, rest sourced from reference TRBV5-4 and TRBJ2-7, is ETGVTQSPTHLIKTRGQQVTLRCSSQSGHNTVSWYQQALGQGPQFIFQYYREEENGRGNFPPRFSGLQFPNYSSELNVNALELDDSALYLCASSLWDRGVYEQYFGPGTRLTVT.

J is TRBJ2-7 and V is TRBV11-3; a possible D gene is TRBD2 (5 bases). The V end lost 5 bases, the J end lost 7 bases, and 12 bases lay between the germline ends. Germline V CDR1 and CDR2: SGHNT, YENEEA. The CDR3 is 12 residues long. The CDR3 DNA sequence: TGTGCCAGCAGCGAGGGCTTCGGGGAGCAGTACTTC. This gives the protein CASSEGFGEQYF.